Included here is one TCR beta chain sequence, with context. Germline values: CDR1 MNHEY, CDR2 SMNVEV (reference sequence). The CDR3 contains 15 residues. Trimming removed 5 bases from V and 4 bases from J; junction bases left unmatched: 10. This entry is derived from a study of blood T cell repertoires in COVID-19. Study-level background: Acute and convalescent COVID-19 samples came from the United States, Italy and Spain. T cells, B-cell-depleted T cells, or PBMCs provided the cDNA or gDNA that served as material.

Original analysis: Reference gene primers were amplified, and this amplification served to estimate nucleated cell counts. The table came from immunoSEQ multiplex PCR; TCRdb's copy has only in-frame clones and leaves some out. That table furnishes V, J and clone size, whereas the DNA furnished D and trimming. In the table there are 140,000 or so clones, more than 75% of which are singletons. The V and J genes are TRBV27 and TRBJ1-2; TRBD1 agrees at 7 bases. The sample consisted of peripheral blood. The sequence came from a woman aged 80 or older with acute or convalescent COVID-19. The CDR3 nucleotides read TGTGCCAGCAGTCGCTTGGACAGGATTCCCTATGGCTACACCTTC. It yields the protein CASSRLDRIPYGYTF.